This TCR beta chain is drawn from a study of T cell responses to AZD1222 COVID-19 vaccine. Study observations and caveats: Spike-specific TCR repertoires showed rising breadth and depth after two AZD1222 doses. Repertoire collection took place solely once the T cell response had peaked.

Second-dose timings of about 4 or about 12 weeks were pooled. J gave up 3 bases and V 6 bases, and 8 bases lay outside the gene matches. The CDR3 consists of 15 residues. Germline assignment: CDR1 SGHTA and CDR2 FQGTGA. The data were produced by immunoSEQ multiplex PCR, yet TCRdb's version contains in-frame clones alone and is incomplete. The sample holds 150,000 to 200,000 clones; about 91% are singletons and the top ten take roughly 10%. As to this clone: The antigen is undetermined.

Sequenced material: peripheral blood, taken 28 days after the second AZD1222 dose. The TCR comes from an adult who received the AZD1222 COVID-19 vaccine. The chain combines TRBV7-3 with TRBJ2-3; 8 bases line up with TRBD2. As DNA, the CDR3 is TGTGCCAGCAGTTTTCTGGGCGGGGGGACAGATACGCAGTATTTT. Its protein is CASSFLGGGTDTQYF.